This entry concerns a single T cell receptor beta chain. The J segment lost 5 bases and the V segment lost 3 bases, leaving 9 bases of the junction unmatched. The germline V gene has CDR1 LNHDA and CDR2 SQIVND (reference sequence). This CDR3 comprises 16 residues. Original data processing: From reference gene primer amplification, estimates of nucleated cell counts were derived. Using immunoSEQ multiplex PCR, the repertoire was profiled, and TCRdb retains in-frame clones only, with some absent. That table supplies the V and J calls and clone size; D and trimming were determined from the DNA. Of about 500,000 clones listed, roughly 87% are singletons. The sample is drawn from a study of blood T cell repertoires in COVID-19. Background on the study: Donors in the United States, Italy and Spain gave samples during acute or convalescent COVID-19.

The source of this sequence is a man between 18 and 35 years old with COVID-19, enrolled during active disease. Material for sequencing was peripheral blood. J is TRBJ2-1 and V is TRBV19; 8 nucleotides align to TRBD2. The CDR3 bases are TGTGCCAGTAGTATGGGGATTAGCGGGACCGACAATGAGCAGTTCTTC. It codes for CASSMGISGTDNEQFF.